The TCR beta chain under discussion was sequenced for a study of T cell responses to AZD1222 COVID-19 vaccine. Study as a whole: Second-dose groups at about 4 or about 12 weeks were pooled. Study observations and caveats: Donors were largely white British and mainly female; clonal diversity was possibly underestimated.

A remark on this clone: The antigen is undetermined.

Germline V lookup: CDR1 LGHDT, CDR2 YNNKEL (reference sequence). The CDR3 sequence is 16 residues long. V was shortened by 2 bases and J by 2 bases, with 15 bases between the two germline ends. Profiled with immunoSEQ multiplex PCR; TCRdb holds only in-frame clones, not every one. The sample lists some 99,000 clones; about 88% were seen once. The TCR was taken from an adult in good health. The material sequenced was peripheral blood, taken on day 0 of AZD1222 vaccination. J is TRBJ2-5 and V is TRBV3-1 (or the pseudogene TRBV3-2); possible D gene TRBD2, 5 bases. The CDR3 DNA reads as TGTGCCAGCAGCCAAAGAGGGTCGAGGGTACAAGAGACCCAGTACTTC. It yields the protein CASSQRGSRVQETQYF.